This T cell receptor beta chain is drawn from a study of cytomegalovirus exposure and HLA in healthy donors. Study-wide results and caveats: According to the study, roughly 160 TCR beta chains were cytomegalovirus-associated.

The CDR3 extends over 13 amino acids. V lost 1 base and J 3 bases, leaving 6 bases between the germline ends. The germline V gene encodes CDR1 MNHEY and CDR2 SMNVEV (reference sequence). PCR used 60 Vbeta primers and 13 Jbeta primers. The data were produced by immunoSEQ multiplex PCR, yet TCRdb's version contains in-frame clones alone and is incomplete. This table holds tens of thousands of clones, roughly four fifths found once. Worth noting for this clone: Its antigen is not known.

This chain links TRBV27 with TRBJ2-5; D unresolved. Sequencing was performed on PBMCs. The sequence was collected from a man aged 25-45 years in good health and CMV-seronegative. Written as DNA, the CDR3 is TGTGCCAGCAGTTTATTCCCGGAAGAGACCCAGTACTTC. It is translated as CASSLFPEETQYF.